The next 20 T cell receptor beta chains were all read from a single sample in a study of cytomegalovirus exposure and HLA in healthy donors. The primer mix had 60 Vbeta and 13 Jbeta primers. The assay was immunoSEQ multiplex PCR, and TCRdb's table has in-frame clones only and misses some. The table has over 90,000 clones, 64% seen once. The sample comprised PBMCs. The receptor set was obtained from a man aged 60 to 69 in good health and CMV-seronegative.

This clone was counted a few times. The rearrangement joins TRBV2 to TRBJ2-7; D not resolved. Germline V lookup: CDR1 SNHLY, CDR2 FYNNEI. The V end lost 5 bases, the J end lost 3 bases, and 2 bases lay between the germline ends. The CDR3 extends over 10 amino acids. Here the CDR3 reads CASSYYEQYF. The CDR3 DNA sequence: TGTGCCAGCAGTTACTACGAGCAGTACTTC. The full variable domain, its missing parts supplied by reference TRBV2 and TRBJ2-7, is EPEVTQTPSHQVTQMGQEVILRCVPISNHLYFYWYRQILGQKVEFLVSFYNNEISEKSEIFDDQFSVERPDGSNFTLKIRSTKLEDSAMYFCASSYYEQYFGPGTRLTVT.

Only a few counts were recorded for this clone. The rearrangement uses TRBV7-2 and TRBJ2-5; the D gene is possibly TRBD1 (6 bases). Trimming took 1 base from V and 5 from J, leaving 14 bases between them. Per the germline V gene, CDR1 is SGHTA and CDR2 is FQGNSA. The CDR3 is made up of 15 amino acids. Here the CDR3 reads CASSLVRGTGETQYF. As DNA, the CDR3 is TGTGCCAGCAGCTTAGTCAGGGGAACGGGCGAGACCCAGTACTTC.

Concerning this clone itself: A read error is likely here: a far larger clone is one base away. CDR3 in DNA: TGCGCCAGCAGCTTGGTCACTGACAGCGACGAGCTGTACTTC. It encodes CASSLVTDSDELYF. This chain connects TRBV5-1 to TRBJ2-7; TRBD1 is a possible D gene (5 bases). Germline loops: CDR1 SGHRS, CDR2 YFSETQ. This CDR3 contains 14 residues.

The chain links TRBV10-3 to TRBJ1-2; D uncertain. The CDR3 consists of 16 residues. The V gene lost 3 bases and the J gene lost 2 bases, with 16 bases spanning the gap. Germline V CDR1 and CDR2: ENHRY, SYGVKD. The CDR3 is CAISEARDPVNYGYTF. The CDR3 DNA follows: TGTGCCATCAGTGAAGCGCGAGATCCGGTGAACTATGGCTACACCTTC.

This sequence joins TRBV11-3 and TRBJ2-6, with 7 bases identical to TRBD1. The junction had 3 bases not matched to a gene; V was cut back by 1 base and J by 0 bases. This CDR3 is 17 amino acids long. Germline V CDR1 and CDR2: SGHNT, YENEEA. In DNA, the CDR3 is TGTGCCAGCAGCTTAGGGACAGGCTCCTCTGGGGCCAACGTCCTGACTTTC. Its protein product is CASSLGTGSSGANVLTF. The full variable domain, with the rest looked up from reference TRBV11-3 and TRBJ2-6, is EAGVVQSPRYKIIEKKQPVAFWCNPISGHNTLYWYLQNLGQGPELLIRYENEEAVDDSQLPKDRFSAERLKGVDSTLKIQPAELGDSAVYLCASSLGTGSSGANVLTFGAGSRLTVL.

In this sample, this clone is medium-sized. The V call is TRBV28, the J call TRBJ2-4; the D is unclear. Germline CDR1 reads MDHEN; CDR2 reads SYDVKM. This CDR3 contains 15 residues. Trimming stripped 7 bases from V and 0 bases from J, with 13 bases between. In DNA, the CDR3 is TGTGCCAGCACCCACTACCCTCTAGCCAAAAACATTCAGTACTTC. Amino acids: CASTHYPLAKNIQYF.

This chain connects TRBV18 to TRBJ2-2; 10 bases fit TRBD1. The CDR3 consists of 15 residues. Looked up from germline, CDR1 is KGHSH and CDR2 is LQKENI. Germline trimming cut 6 bases from V and 3 bases from J; bases unmatched to any gene: 4. CDR3 loop: CASSQGTGDTGELFF. The CDR3 coding sequence is TGTGCCAGCTCCCAAGGGACAGGGGACACCGGGGAGCTGTTTTTT. The full variable domain, in which reference TRBV18 and TRBJ2-2 provide the parts outside the CDR3, is NAGVMQNPRHLVRRRGQEARLRCSPMKGHSHVYWYRQLPEEGLKFMVYLQKENIIDESGMPKERFSAEFPKEGPSILRIQQVVRGDSAAYFCASSQGTGDTGELFFGEGSRLTVL.

This chain joins TRBV2 and TRBJ1-5; TRBD1 matches 9 bases. Per the germline V gene, CDR1 is SNHLY and CDR2 is FYNNEI. The V and J ends lost 3 bases and 5 bases, in that order; junction bases with no gene match: 5. CDR3 length: 15 amino acids. As DNA, the CDR3 is TGTGCCAGCAGTGATAGGGGACAGGGAGATCAGCCCCAGCATTTT. Its protein is CASSDRGQGDQPQHF.

The gene calls are TRBV28 and TRBJ2-7; D might be TRBD2 (6 bases). Germline CDR1 and CDR2: MDHEN and SYDVKM. There are 13 residues in the CDR3. V was clipped by 11 bases and J by 0 bases, with 14 bases between them. CDR3 amino acids: CAGSGGSSYEQYF. CDR3 DNA: TGTGCCGGGTCCGGGGGATCCTCCTACGAGCAGTACTTC. The variable domain in full, completed from reference TRBV28 and TRBJ2-7, reads DVKVTQSSRYLVKRTGEKVFLECVQDMDHENMFWYRQDPGLGLRLIYFSYDVKMKEKGDIPEGYSVSREKKERFSLILESASTNQTSMYLCAGSGGSSYEQYFGPGTRLTVT.

CDR3 in amino acids: CASSYVGGKDTQYF. The CDR3 DNA is TGCGCCAGCAGTTACGTTGGCGGCAAAGATACGCAGTATTTT. The chain combines TRBV5-1 with TRBJ2-3; no firm D call. The V gene's germline CDR1 is SGHRS and CDR2 YFSETQ. Trimming took 5 bases from V and 5 from J, leaving 15 bases between them. The CDR3 extends over 14 amino acids. The entire variable domain, with the rest obtained from reference TRBV5-1 and TRBJ2-3, is as follows: KAGVTQTPRYLIKTRGQQVTLSCSPISGHRSVSWYQQTPGQGLQFLFEYFSETQRNKGNFPGRFSGRQFSNSRSEMNVSTLELGDSALYLCASSYVGGKDTQYFGPGTRLTVL.

The chain uses TRBV21-1 and TRBJ1-1. TRBV21-1 has pseudogene status. The CDR3 sequence is 14 residues long. CDR3 sequence: CASSKASTTDEAFF. In nucleotides, the CDR3 is TGTGCCAGCAGCAAAGCAAGTACGACTGACGAAGCTTTCTTT.

The gene calls are TRBV5-4 and TRBJ2-7; a weak D match, TRBD2 (6 bases). The length of the CDR3 is 13 residues. V lost 4 bases and J lost 3, with 11 bases in between. Germline V gives CDR1 SGHNT, CDR2 YYREEE (reference sequence). The CDR3, as DNA: TGTGCCAGCAGCCCCCGACTAGACTACGAGCAGTACTTC. Residues: CASSPRLDYEQYF.

The sample holds a few counts of this clone. The V call is TRBV2, the J call TRBJ1-6, with D hard to call. V was clipped by 1 base and J by 9 bases, with 7 bases between them. The germline V gene has CDR1 SNHLY and CDR2 FYNNEI. This CDR3 comprises 13 residues. CDR3 region: CASSEVRGSPLHF. CDR3 DNA: TGTGCCAGCAGTGAAGTTCGGGGTTCACCCCTCCACTTT.

The V and J genes are TRBV4-1 and TRBJ2-1; 8 nucleotides agree with TRBD1. The germline V gene has CDR1 MGHRA and CDR2 YSYEKL. The ends lost 0 bases at V and 0 bases at J; junction bases unmatched: 4. The length of the CDR3 is 17 residues. The CDR3 coding sequence is TGCGCCAGCAGCCAAGATAGGACAGGGCACTCCTACAATGAGCAGTTCTTC. This codes for CASSQDRTGHSYNEQFF.

CDR3 bases: TGTGCCAGTAGTCGGTCACTAGCGGGAGACCCAGATACGCAGTATTTT. This encodes CASSRSLAGDPDTQYF. J is TRBJ2-3 and V is TRBV19; 11 bases are shared with TRBD2. Germline CDR1 and CDR2: LNHDA and SQIVND (reference sequence). The J segment lost 4 bases and the V segment lost 5 bases, leaving 8 bases of the junction unmatched. This CDR3 is 16 amino acids long.

The table lists this clone with many counts. V usage is TRBV5-4 and J usage is TRBJ1-6, with 9 positions matching TRBD1. The J segment lost 8 bases and the V segment lost 3 bases, leaving 3 bases of the junction unmatched. Germline CDR1 and CDR2: SGHNT and YYREEE (reference sequence). This CDR3 has 14 amino acids. CDR3 in DNA: TGTGCCAGCAGCTACGGGACAGGGCATTCACCCCTCCACTTT. Its protein product is CASSYGTGHSPLHF.

V usage is TRBV19 and J usage is TRBJ2-3; 8 nucleotides agree with TRBD2. CDR1 LNHDA and CDR2 SQIVND come from the germline V gene (reference sequence). V gave up 2 bases and J gave up 6 bases; unmatched junction bases: 7. CDR3 size: 15 residues. CDR3 in DNA: TGTGCCAGTAGTATAATCGCGGGAGGAAAGGATACGCAGTATTTT. It is translated as CASSIIAGGKDTQYF.

The chain carries TRBV6-4 and TRBJ2-1; TRBD2 matches 16 bases. From germline, CDR1 is MRHNA and CDR2 SNTAGT. The CDR3 length is 17 residues. After removal of 10 bases from V and 3 bases from J, the junction contained 9 bases not matched to a gene. The CDR3 is CAIQGLAGGLGYNEQFF. In DNA form, the CDR3 reads TGTGCCATCCAGGGACTAGCGGGGGGGCTAGGCTACAATGAGCAGTTCTTC.

This clone was counted between two and nine times. As DNA, the CDR3 is TGTGCCAGCAGCTTTCACAGGGAAACCGGGGAGCTGTTTTTT. This codes for CASSFHRETGELFF. V is TRBV7-3 and J is TRBJ2-2; possible D gene TRBD1, 6 bases. The CDR3 runs to 14 residues. CDR1 is SGHTA and CDR2 is FQGTGA in the germline V gene. Trimming took off 3 bases at V and 5 bases at J, with 10 bases between the two ends. Full variable domain (outside the CDR3, taken from reference TRBV7-3 and TRBJ2-2): GAGVSQTPSNKVTEKGKYVELRCDPISGHTALYWYRQSLGQGPEFLIYFQGTGAADDSGLPNDRFFAVRPEGSVSTLKIQRTERGDSAVYLCASSFHRETGELFFGEGSRLTVL.

There are a few counts of this clone. The chain carries TRBV6-5 and TRBJ2-3, with 12 bases fitting TRBD2. V lost 5 bases, J lost 4 bases, and 4 bases stayed unmatched. This CDR3 comprises 15 residues. Germline V gene data show CDR1 as MNHEY and CDR2 as SVGAGI. CDR3 sequence: CASSLAGGRPDTQYF. The CDR3, as DNA: TGTGCCAGCAGTCTAGCGGGAGGGCGCCCAGATACGCAGTATTTT.